A selection of T cell receptor beta chains follows, all from one sample in a study of cytomegalovirus exposure and HLA in healthy donors. Only in-frame clones appear in the TCRdb table, and some are missing; sequencing was by immunoSEQ multiplex PCR. The ten top clones account for around 7.9%, within a sample of roughly 40,000 clones. Specimen: PBMCs. These receptors came from a male donor in good health and CMV-seronegative. CDR3s include the opening cysteine and the closing phenylalanine or tryptophan. Each record gives: V gene, J gene, D gene, CDR3 protein, CDR3 DNA. D genes are given only for firm matches.

V gene: TRBV6-1
J gene: TRBJ2-1
D gene: TRBD2
CDR3 protein: CASSPSGGYNEQFF
CDR3 DNA: TGTGCCAGCAGTCCTAGCGGGGGGTACAATGAGCAGTTCTTC

V gene: TRBV27
J gene: TRBJ2-5
D gene: TRBD2
CDR3 protein: CASRAGGGRGETQYF
CDR3 DNA: TGTGCCAGCAGGGCCGGGGGGGGTCGGGGGGAGACCCAGTACTTC

V gene: TRBV27
J gene: TRBJ2-1
D gene: TRBD1
CDR3 protein: CASSLIIGTGRNEQFF
CDR3 DNA: TGTGCCAGCAGTTTAATTATCGGGACAGGGCGGAATGAGCAGTTCTTC

V gene: TRBV29-1
J gene: TRBJ2-3
D gene: TRBD2
CDR3 protein: CSVEAVGRVAGLTDTQYF
CDR3 DNA: TGCAGCGTTGAAGCAGTAGGACGGGTAGCGGGGCTGACAGATACGCAGTATTTT

V gene: TRBV28
J gene: TRBJ2-5
D gene: -
CDR3 protein: CASTKGRAFGETQYF
CDR3 DNA: TGTGCCAGCACGAAGGGCAGGGCCTTTGGGGAGACCCAGTACTTC

V gene: TRBV6-1
J gene: TRBJ2-7
D gene: TRBD1
CDR3 protein: CASSELGTALPYEQYF
CDR3 DNA: TGTGCCAGCAGTGAACTCGGGACAGCACTTCCCTACGAGCAGTACTTC

V gene: TRBV5-4
J gene: TRBJ1-2
D gene: TRBD1
CDR3 protein: CASSLVLDRTGGYTF
CDR3 DNA: TGTGCCAGCAGCTTGGTGCTCGACAGGACAGGTGGCTACACCTTC

V gene: TRBV14
J gene: TRBJ2-7
D gene: TRBD1
CDR3 protein: CASSRQGYYEQYF
CDR3 DNA: TGTGCCAGCAGCCGACAGGGGTACTACGAGCAGTACTTC

V gene: TRBV27
J gene: TRBJ1-2
D gene: -
CDR3 protein: CASSSRGRGRAYGYTF
CDR3 DNA: TGTGCCAGCAGTTCCCGAGGGAGGGGCAGAGCCTATGGCTACACCTTC

V gene: TRBV19
J gene: TRBJ2-1
D gene: TRBD2
CDR3 protein: CASSIVASGRGVEQFF
CDR3 DNA: TGTGCCAGTAGTATCGTGGCTAGCGGGAGGGGGGTTGAGCAGTTCTTC

V gene: TRBV7-2
J gene: TRBJ2-3
D gene: TRBD2
CDR3 protein: CASSSPPAGGPHTQYF
CDR3 DNA: TGTGCCAGCAGCTCCCCTCCGGCGGGAGGGCCGCATACGCAGTATTTT

V gene: TRBV6-4
J gene: TRBJ2-3
D gene: TRBD2
CDR3 protein: CASGAGEGTDTQYF
CDR3 DNA: TGTGCCAGCGGAGCGGGAGAGGGGACAGATACGCAGTATTTT

V gene: TRBV7-9
J gene: TRBJ2-2
D gene: TRBD1
CDR3 protein: CASSYGQVNTGELFF
CDR3 DNA: TGTGCCAGCAGCTACGGACAGGTCAACACCGGGGAGCTGTTTTTT

V gene: TRBV10-2
J gene: TRBJ1-1
D gene: -
CDR3 protein: CASRVGVNTEAFF
CDR3 DNA: TGCGCCAGCCGGGTGGGAGTGAACACTGAAGCTTTCTTT